This record looks at one T cell receptor beta chain sequence and its context. The sample belongs to a study of PD-1 blockade in classical Hodgkin lymphoma. Time point defined: newly diagnosed, previously untreated cHL patient sample. Negative magnetic selection isolated CD4+ T cells from thawed PBMCs. The data were produced by immunoSEQ multiplex PCR, yet TCRdb's version contains in-frame clones alone and is incomplete. The table records 20,000 to 25,000 clones, roughly 89% of them present only once. Between the trimmed V and J ends, which lost 4 bases and 6 bases, there was a span of 20 bases. Germline V lookup: CDR1 SGHRS, CDR2 YFSETQ. The CDR3 runs to 15 residues.

The TCR sequence derives from a human donor with classical Hodgkin lymphoma. J is TRBJ2-7 and V is TRBV5-1; no firm D call. The sequenced sample consisted of CD4+ T cells from blood. CDR3 bases: TGCGCCAGCAGCATACAGATCCCCCCGACGGGCGAGCAGTACTTC. Protein: CASSIQIPPTGEQYF.